This T cell receptor beta chain was sequenced during a study of beta chain features in type 1 diabetes. Turning to the study itself: The study examined about 100 million sorted cells across all samples. Whole-study results and caveats: In patients and controls equally, PCR might favor templates that are shorter. TCRB CDR3 length was moderately but significantly reduced in all four CD4+ subsets of Type 1 diabetes patients. Type 1 diabetes patients had VDJ junctions that carried fewer insertions and more deletions.

Sequencing targeted expressed TCRB transcripts, as all isolated RNA had been reverse transcribed. Assay: immunoSEQ multiplex PCR; the TCRdb copy retains only in-frame clones and omits some. This table holds some 360,000 clones, around 10% found once. Trimming cost V 3 bases and J 0 bases, with 11 bases left between them. CDR1 is KGHSH, CDR2 LQKENI, per germline. This CDR3 spans 15 amino acids. In the case of this clone: The antigen remains unidentified.

Sequencing used central memory CD4+ T cells from blood. The chain employs TRBV18 and TRBJ1-1, with D uncertain. This receptor was identified in a man aged 30 to 45 with type 1 diabetes. CDR3 coding DNA: TGTGCCAGCTCACCGGGCAGGCAGTTGAACACTGAAGCTTTCTTT. It codes for CASSPGRQLNTEAFF.